The T cell receptor beta chain under discussion was sequenced for a study of cytomegalovirus exposure and HLA in healthy donors. Notes on the study in general: One later analysis reportedly identified an Asian-associated ancestry cluster that showed fewer N-insertions than the 666-donor mean. Many donors carried some public TCRs, although rarity characterized most TCR sequences.

This clone turned up a few times. The antigen remains unidentified. PCR used 60 Vbeta primers and 13 Jbeta primers. As handled by the study authors: About 12 million of some 80 million unique TCR beta chains were shared, per a later count. Sequenced by immunoSEQ multiplex PCR; TCRdb stores in-frame clones only, minus some. From that table come the V and J calls and clone size; the DNA was used to work out D and trimming. The sample records approximately 150,000 clones, roughly 80% being singletons. CDR3 length equals 15 residues. J gave up 5 bases and V 7 bases, and 10 bases lay outside the gene matches. Germline V gene data show CDR1 as SGHDT and CDR2 as YYEEEE.

The sequenced sample was PBMCs. This chain joins TRBV5-6 and TRBJ2-2; 8 nucleotides agree with TRBD2. The sequence was obtained from a female donor in good health and CMV-seronegative. The CDR3 loop is CASRPRGGRTGELFF. Written as DNA, the CDR3 is TGTGCCAGCCGCCCCCGGGGGGGTCGAACCGGGGAGCTGTTTTTT.